This T cell receptor beta chain was profiled in a study of molecular identifiers for immune sequencing clone quantification. Remarks on this clonotype: Its antigen is not known.

The CDR3 is made up of 15 amino acids. Germline V gives CDR1 PRHDT, CDR2 FYEKMQ (reference sequence). V gave up 4 bases and J gave up 3 bases; unmatched junction bases: 3. Broader study findings: Clones that exceeded 20 RNA copies held over 99% of effector molecules, yet under 1% in naive cells.

One entry per CDR3 protein, called by TCRdb with MiXCR from the PCR reads. This table has about 68,000 distinct CDR3 sequences, 15% to 20% appearing once. Libraries from naive CD8 cells were generated from 20,000 to 1,000,000 sorted cells (with 10%, 30% or 50% RNA). CD8+CD4-CCR7+CD45RA+ sorting gave the naive CD8 T cells. The V call is TRBV13, the J call TRBJ2-7; 13 nucleotides align to TRBD2. This TCR was sampled from a human donor in good health. Some libraries in this study had Jurkat cell RNA spiked in. Sequencing input: naive CD8+ T cells from blood, with Jurkat cell RNA spiked in. Specified subset: FACS-sorted CD8+CD4-CCR7+CD45RA+ naive T cells. CDR3 sequence (DNA): TGTGCCAGCAGCTCTGGACTAGCGGGAGTCTACGAGCAGTACTTC. This sequence encodes CASSSGLAGVYEQYF.